This T cell receptor (beta chain) was recovered during a study of blood T cell repertoires in COVID-19. At the level of the study: The study drew acute and convalescent COVID-19 samples from the United States, Italy and Spain.

Data came from immunoSEQ multiplex PCR; TCRdb stores just in-frame clones and leaves some out. The sample lists a few hundred thousand clones, around 85% occurring once. Trimming at V came to 3 bases and at J to 6 bases, leaving 4 bases not matched to a gene. The CDR3 loop spans 13 amino acids. In germline, CDR1 is DFQATT, CDR2 SNEGSKA (reference sequence). The sequence was obtained from a woman aged 18-29 years with acute or convalescent COVID-19. This sequence joins TRBV20-1 and TRBJ1-1; TRBD1 matches at 10 bases. The sample was peripheral blood. The CDR3 sequence: CSASDRGLAEAFF. For the CDR3, the DNA is TGCAGTGCTAGTGACAGGGGGCTCGCTGAAGCTTTCTTT.